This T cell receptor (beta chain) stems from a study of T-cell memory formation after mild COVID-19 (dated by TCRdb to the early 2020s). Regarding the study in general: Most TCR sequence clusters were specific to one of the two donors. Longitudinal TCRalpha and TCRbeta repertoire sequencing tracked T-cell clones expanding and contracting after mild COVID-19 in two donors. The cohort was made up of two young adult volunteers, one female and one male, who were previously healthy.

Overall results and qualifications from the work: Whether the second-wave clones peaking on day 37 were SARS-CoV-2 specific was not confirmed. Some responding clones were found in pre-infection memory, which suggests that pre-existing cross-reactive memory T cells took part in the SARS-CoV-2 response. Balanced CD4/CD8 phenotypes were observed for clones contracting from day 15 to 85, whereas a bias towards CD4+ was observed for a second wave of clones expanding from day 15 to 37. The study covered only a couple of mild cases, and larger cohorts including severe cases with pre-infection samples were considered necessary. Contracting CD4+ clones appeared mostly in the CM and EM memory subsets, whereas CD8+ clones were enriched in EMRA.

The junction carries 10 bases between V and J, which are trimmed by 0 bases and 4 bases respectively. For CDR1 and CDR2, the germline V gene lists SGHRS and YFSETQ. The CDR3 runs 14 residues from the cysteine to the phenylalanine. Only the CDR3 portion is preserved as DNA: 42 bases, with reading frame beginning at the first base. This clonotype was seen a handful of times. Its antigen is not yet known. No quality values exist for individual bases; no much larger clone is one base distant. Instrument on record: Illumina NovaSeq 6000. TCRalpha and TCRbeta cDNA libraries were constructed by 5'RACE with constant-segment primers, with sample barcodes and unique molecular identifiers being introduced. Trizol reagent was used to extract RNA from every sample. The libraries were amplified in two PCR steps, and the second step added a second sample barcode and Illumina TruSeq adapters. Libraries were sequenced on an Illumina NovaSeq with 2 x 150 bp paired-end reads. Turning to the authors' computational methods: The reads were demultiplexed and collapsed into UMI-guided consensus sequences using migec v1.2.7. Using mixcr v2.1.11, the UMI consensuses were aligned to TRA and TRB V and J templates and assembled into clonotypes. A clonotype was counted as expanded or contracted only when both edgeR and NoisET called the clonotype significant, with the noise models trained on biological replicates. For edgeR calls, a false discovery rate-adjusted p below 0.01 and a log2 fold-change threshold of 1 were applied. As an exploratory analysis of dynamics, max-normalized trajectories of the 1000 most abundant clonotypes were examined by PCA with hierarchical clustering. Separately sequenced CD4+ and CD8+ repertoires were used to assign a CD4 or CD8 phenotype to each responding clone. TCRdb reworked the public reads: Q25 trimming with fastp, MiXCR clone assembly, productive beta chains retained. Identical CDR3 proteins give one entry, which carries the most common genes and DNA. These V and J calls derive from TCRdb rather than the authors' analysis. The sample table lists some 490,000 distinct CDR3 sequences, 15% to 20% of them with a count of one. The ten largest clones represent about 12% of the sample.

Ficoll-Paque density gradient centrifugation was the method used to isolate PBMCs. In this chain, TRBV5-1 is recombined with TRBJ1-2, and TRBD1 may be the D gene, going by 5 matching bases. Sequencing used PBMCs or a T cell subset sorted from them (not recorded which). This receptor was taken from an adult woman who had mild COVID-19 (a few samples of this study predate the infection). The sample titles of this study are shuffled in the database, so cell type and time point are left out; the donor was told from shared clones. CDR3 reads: CASSLAQGSYGYTF. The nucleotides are TGCGCCAGCAGCTTGGCGCAGGGAAGCTATGGCTACACCTTC.